Sequencing of this T cell receptor beta chain was carried out in a study of cytomegalovirus exposure and HLA in healthy donors. This CDR3 is built from 16 residues. Germline loops: CDR1 SGHRS, CDR2 YFSETQ. Trimming at V came to 0 bases and at J to 5 bases, leaving 10 bases not matched to a gene. Primers for the PCR totalled 60 Vbeta and 13 Jbeta. Sequencing was performed with immunoSEQ multiplex PCR; in TCRdb, only in-frame clones are kept and a portion is missing. The sample's table shows tens of thousands of clones. The rearrangement joins TRBV5-1 to TRBJ2-5; 7 nucleotides agree with TRBD2. The specimen was PBMCs. The clonotype was recovered from a man between 60 and 75 years old in good health and CMV-seropositive. The CDR3 is CASSLAGGISRETQYF. The DNA for the CDR3 is TGCGCCAGCAGCTTGGCGGGGGGAATTTCCCGGGAGACCCAGTACTTC.